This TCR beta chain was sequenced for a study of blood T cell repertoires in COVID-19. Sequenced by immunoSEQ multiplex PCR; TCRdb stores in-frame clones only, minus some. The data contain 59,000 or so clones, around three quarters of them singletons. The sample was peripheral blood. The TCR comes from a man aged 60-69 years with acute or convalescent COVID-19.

CDR3 protein: CASSPRTSVDTQYF. Here the CDR3 DNA reads TGTGCCAGCAGCCCCCGGACTAGCGTGGATACGCAGTATTTT. This chain joins TRBV9 and TRBJ2-3; TRBD2 matches at 9 bases. Germline V gene lookup returns CDR1 SGDLS and CDR2 YYNGEE. CDR3 length equals 14 residues. V trimming: 4 bases; J trimming: 6 bases; junction bases outside the gene matches: 6.